The 7 T cell receptor beta chains listed next were all sequenced from one sample in a study of T cells in localized non-small cell lung cancer. Only in-frame clones appear in the TCRdb table, and some are missing; sequencing was by immunoSEQ multiplex PCR. The table includes fewer than 35,000 clones, 90% detected once. The sequencing used peripheral blood, collected before any cancer treatment. These TCRs come from a man aged 35-75 years with stage I lung adenocarcinoma.

The V and J genes are TRBV2 and TRBJ1-2; unclear D gene. In germline, CDR1 is SNHLY, CDR2 FYNNEI. CDR3 length: 13 amino acids. Trimming shortened V by 2 bases and J by 3 bases, and 7 bases separated the two germline ends. In DNA, the CDR3 is TGTGCCAGCAGTGAAATCCCAGACTATGGCTACACCTTC. Translation: CASSEIPDYGYTF.

This chain uses TRBV7-9 with TRBJ2-1; 11 bases map to TRBD1. This CDR3 spans 16 amino acids. J gave up 9 bases and V 5 bases, and 12 bases lay outside the gene matches. CDR1 is SEHNR and CDR2 is FQNEAQ in the germline V gene (reference sequence). The CDR3 nucleotides read TGTGCCAGCAGCCCCTCCGGGACAGGGGGTGGGGGTGAGCAGTTCTTC. Translation gives CASSPSGTGGGGEQFF. The whole variable domain, remainder taken from reference TRBV7-9 and TRBJ2-1, is DTGVSQNPRHKITKRGQNVTFRCDPISEHNRLYWYRQTLGQGPEFLTYFQNEAQLEKSRLLSDRFSAERPKGSFSTLEIQRTEQGDSAMYLCASSPSGTGGGGEQFFGPGTRLTVL.

The rearrangement uses TRBV27 and TRBJ1-1; 8 bases agree with TRBD1. The germline CDR1 and CDR2 sequences are MNHEY and SMNVEV (reference sequence). This CDR3 region has 18 residues. The V and J ends lost 5 bases and 0 bases, in that order; junction bases with no gene match: 14. Here the CDR3 reads CASSQGFYRQGLNTEAFF. CDR3 in DNA: TGTGCCAGCAGTCAGGGGTTTTACCGACAGGGGTTGAACACTGAAGCTTTCTTT.

This sequence joins TRBV5-1 and TRBJ1-1; D is undetermined. Germline loops: CDR1 SGHRS, CDR2 YFSETQ. V shed 0 bases and J shed 4 bases, with 10 bases lying between them. This CDR3 has 14 amino acids. The CDR3 reads CASSLAGRPTEAFF. CDR3 in DNA: TGCGCCAGCAGCTTGGCTGGCCGGCCCACTGAAGCTTTCTTT.

This clone was observed a handful of times. The chain joins TRBV9 to TRBJ2-2; either TRBD1 or TRBD2 may supply D (5 bases each). Trimming stripped 4 bases from V and 0 bases from J, with 13 bases between. Germline CDR1 SGDLS, CDR2 YYNGEE. The CDR3 totals 16 residues. Here the CDR3 reads CASSPSGDPNTGELFF. The CDR3 nucleotides are TGTGCCAGCAGCCCATCCGGGGACCCGAACACCGGGGAGCTGTTTTTT.

The chain links TRBV7-8 to TRBJ1-3; 10 bases are a match to TRBD1. The junction had 3 bases not matched to a gene; V was cut back by 0 bases and J by 4 bases. The CDR3 totals 16 residues. Per the germline V gene, CDR1 is SGHVS and CDR2 is FQNEAQ. The CDR3 is CASSLAGTGVGNTIYF. The DNA of the CDR3 is TGTGCCAGCAGCTTAGCGGGGACAGGGGTAGGAAACACCATATATTTT.

The V call is TRBV5-6, the J call TRBJ2-7; D not resolved. V gave up 7 bases and J gave up 4 bases, with 15 bases separating them. Germline V CDR1 and CDR2: SGHDT, YYEEEE. The CDR3 has 13 amino acids. The CDR3 region is CASCYFSAYEQYF. For the CDR3, the DNA is TGTGCCAGCTGTTACTTTTCGGCTTACGAGCAGTACTTC.